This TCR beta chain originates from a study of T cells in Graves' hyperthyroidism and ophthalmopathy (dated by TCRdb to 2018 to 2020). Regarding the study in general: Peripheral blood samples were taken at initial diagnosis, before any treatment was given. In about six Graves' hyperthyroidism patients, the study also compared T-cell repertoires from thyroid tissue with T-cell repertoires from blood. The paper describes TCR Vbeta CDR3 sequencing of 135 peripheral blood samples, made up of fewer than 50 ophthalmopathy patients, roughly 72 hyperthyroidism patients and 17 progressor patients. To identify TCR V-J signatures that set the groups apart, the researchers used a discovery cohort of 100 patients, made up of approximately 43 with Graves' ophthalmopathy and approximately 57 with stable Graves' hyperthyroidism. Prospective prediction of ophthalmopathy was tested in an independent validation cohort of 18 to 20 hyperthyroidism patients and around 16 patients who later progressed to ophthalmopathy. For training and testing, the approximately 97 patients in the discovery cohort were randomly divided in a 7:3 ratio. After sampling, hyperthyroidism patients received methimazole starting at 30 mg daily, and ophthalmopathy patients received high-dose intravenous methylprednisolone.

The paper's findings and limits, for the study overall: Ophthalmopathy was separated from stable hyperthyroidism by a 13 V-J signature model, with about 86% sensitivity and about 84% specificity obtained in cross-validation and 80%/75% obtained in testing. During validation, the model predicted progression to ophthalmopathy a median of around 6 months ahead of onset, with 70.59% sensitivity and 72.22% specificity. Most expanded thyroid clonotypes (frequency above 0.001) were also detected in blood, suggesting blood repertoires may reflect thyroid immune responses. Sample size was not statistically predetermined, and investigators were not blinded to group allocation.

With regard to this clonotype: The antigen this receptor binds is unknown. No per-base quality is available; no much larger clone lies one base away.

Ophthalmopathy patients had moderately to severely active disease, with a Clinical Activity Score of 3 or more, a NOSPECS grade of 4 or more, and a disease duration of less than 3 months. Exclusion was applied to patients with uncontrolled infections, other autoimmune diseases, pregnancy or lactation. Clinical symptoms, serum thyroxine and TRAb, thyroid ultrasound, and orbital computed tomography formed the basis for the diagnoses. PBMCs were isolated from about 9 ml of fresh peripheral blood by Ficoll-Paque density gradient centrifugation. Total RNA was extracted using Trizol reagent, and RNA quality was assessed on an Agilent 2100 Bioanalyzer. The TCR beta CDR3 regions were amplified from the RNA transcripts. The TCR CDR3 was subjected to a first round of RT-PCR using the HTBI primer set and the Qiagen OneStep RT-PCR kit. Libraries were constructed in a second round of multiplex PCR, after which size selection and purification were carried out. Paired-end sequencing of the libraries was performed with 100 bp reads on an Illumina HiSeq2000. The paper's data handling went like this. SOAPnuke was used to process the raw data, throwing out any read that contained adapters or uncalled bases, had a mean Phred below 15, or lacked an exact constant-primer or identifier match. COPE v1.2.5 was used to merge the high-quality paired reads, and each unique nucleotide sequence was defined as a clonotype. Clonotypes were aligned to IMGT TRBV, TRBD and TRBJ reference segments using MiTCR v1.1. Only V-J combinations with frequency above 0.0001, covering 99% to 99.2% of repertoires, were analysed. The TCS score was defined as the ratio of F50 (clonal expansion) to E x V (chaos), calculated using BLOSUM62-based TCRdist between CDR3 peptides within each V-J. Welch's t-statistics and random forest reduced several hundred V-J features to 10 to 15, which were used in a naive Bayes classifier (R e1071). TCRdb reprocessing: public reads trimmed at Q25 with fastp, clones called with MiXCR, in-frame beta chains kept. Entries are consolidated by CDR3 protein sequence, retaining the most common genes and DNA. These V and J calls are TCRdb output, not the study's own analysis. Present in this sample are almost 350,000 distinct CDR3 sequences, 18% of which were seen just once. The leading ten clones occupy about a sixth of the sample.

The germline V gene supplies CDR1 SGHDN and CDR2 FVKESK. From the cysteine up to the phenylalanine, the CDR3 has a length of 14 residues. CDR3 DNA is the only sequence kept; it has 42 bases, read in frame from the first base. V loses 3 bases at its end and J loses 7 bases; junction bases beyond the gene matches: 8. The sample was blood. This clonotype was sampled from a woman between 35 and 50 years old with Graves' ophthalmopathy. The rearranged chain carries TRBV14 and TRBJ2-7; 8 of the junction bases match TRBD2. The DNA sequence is TGTGCCAGCAGCCACCTAGATAGCGGGAAGGAGCAGTACTTC. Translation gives CASSHLDSGKEQYF.